A selection of T cell receptor beta chains follows, all from one sample in a study of blood T cell repertoires in COVID-19. Sequenced by immunoSEQ multiplex PCR; TCRdb stores in-frame clones only, minus some. The sample has tens of thousands of clones; 91% are singletons. Sequencing was done on a sample of peripheral blood. The receptor set was obtained from a woman aged 45-60 years in a cohort sampled during active COVID-19. The CDR3 runs from the conserved cysteine through the conserved F or W. Each record gives: V gene, J gene, clone size, D gene, CDR3 protein, CDR3 DNA. A D gene is named only where the DNA matches it firmly. Size is stated for part of the rows, as once, few or many counts, or as a class when the clone is expanded.

TRBV4-1	TRBJ2-2	once	TRBD2	CASSQVPGGPGGELFF	TGCGCCAGCAGCCAAGTCCCGGGAGGGCCCGGCGGGGAGCTGTTTTTT
TRBV18	TRBJ2-1	once	TRBD2	CASSPFGTSASYNEQFF	TGTGCCAGCTCACCATTCGGGACTAGCGCATCCTACAATGAGCAGTTCTTC
TRBV18	TRBJ2-4	NA	TRBD1	CASSAGQENIQYF	TGTGCCAGCTCTGCGGGACAGGAGAACATTCAGTACTTC
TRBV7-3	TRBJ1-1	NA	NA	CASSSDRNTEAFF	TGTGCCAGCAGCTCCGACAGGAACACTGAAGCTTTCTTT
TRBV7-9	TRBJ1-1	NA	NA	CASSLEIDTEAFF	TGTGCCAGCAGCTTAGAGATAGACACTGAAGCTTTCTTT
TRBV25-1	TRBJ2-7	NA	NA	CASSTVGENYEQYF	TGTGCCAGCAGCACGGTCGGTGAAAACTACGAGCAGTACTTC
TRBV29-1	TRBJ2-3	NA	NA	CSVQRIVDSTDTQYF	TGCAGCGTTCAGAGGATAGTTGATAGCACAGATACGCAGTATTTT
TRBV7-9	TRBJ2-1	NA	TRBD2	CASSATGGYNEQFF	TGTGCCAGCAGCGCCACGGGGGGATACAATGAGCAGTTCTTC
TRBV24-1	TRBJ2-5	NA	NA	CATSDFQREETQYF	TGTGCCACCAGTGATTTTCAGCGGGAAGAGACCCAGTACTTC
TRBV10-2	TRBJ2-1	NA	NA	CASSESVADSYNEQFF	TGCGCCAGCAGTGAGTCGGTAGCGGACTCCTACAATGAGCAGTTCTTC
TRBV5-1	TRBJ2-5	NA	NA	CASSKISVGNSETQYF	TGCGCCAGCAGCAAAATCTCTGTGGGCAACTCAGAGACCCAGTACTTC
TRBV5-1	TRBJ1-2	NA	NA	CASSLDDSNYGYTF	TGCGCCAGCAGCTTGGATGACAGTAACTATGGCTACACCTTC
TRBV5-3	TRBJ1-4	NA	TRBD1	CARSKRPGQGGEKLFF	TGTGCCAGAAGCAAACGTCCGGGACAGGGTGGTGAAAAACTGTTTTTT
TRBV7-9	TRBJ2-3	NA	TRBD1	CASSLPTGLADTQYF	TGTGCCAGCAGCTTGCCGACAGGGCTAGCAGATACGCAGTATTTT
TRBV5-4	TRBJ2-5	NA	TRBD2	CASSLSVRGVQETQYF	TGTGCCAGCAGCTTGAGTGTGCGGGGGGTACAAGAGACCCAGTACTTC
TRBV5-1	TRBJ2-7	NA	NA	CASSLGGFYEQYF	TGCGCCAGCAGCTTGGGAGGGTTCTACGAGCAGTACTTC
TRBV7-9	TRBJ2-7	NA	TRBD2	CASSRSAGVYEQYF	TGTGCCAGCAGTCGTTCCGCGGGGGTCTACGAGCAGTACTTC
TRBV7-8	TRBJ1-5	NA	TRBD1	CASSALGQGDNQPQHF	TGTGCCAGCAGCGCCCTCGGACAGGGTGACAATCAGCCCCAGCATTTT
TRBV4-2	TRBJ1-2	few	TRBD1	CASSPSAGQESYGYTF	TGTGCCAGCAGCCCATCTGCTGGACAGGAGAGCTATGGCTACACCTTC
TRBV6-5	TRBJ2-1	NA	TRBD1	CASSTEQGDWQFF	TGTGCCAGCAGTACGGAACAGGGGGACTGGCAGTTCTTC
TRBV6-1	TRBJ1-5	NA	NA	CASSEFQGNQPQHF	TGTGCCAGCAGTGAATTTCAGGGGAATCAGCCCCAGCATTTT
TRBV7-9	TRBJ1-1	NA	NA	CASSPGRGGYPDEAFF	TGTGCCAGCAGCCCCGGGAGGGGGGGCTACCCCGATGAAGCTTTCTTT
TRBV7-8	TRBJ2-7	NA	TRBD2	CASSTTSGSSYEQYF	TGTGCCAGCAGCACGACTAGCGGGAGCTCCTACGAGCAGTACTTC
TRBV7-3	TRBJ2-2	NA	NA	CASRRGRPNTGELFF	TGTGCCAGCAGAAGGGGCAGGCCGAACACCGGGGAGCTGTTTTTT
TRBV28	TRBJ1-5	few	NA	CASTTVTVNQPQHF	TGTGCCAGCACAACTGTGACAGTCAATCAGCCCCAGCATTTT
TRBV25-1	TRBJ1-2	NA	TRBD1	CASRPSRDSGYGYTF	TGTGCCAGCAGGCCTAGCCGGGACAGCGGCTATGGCTACACCTTC
TRBV20-1	TRBJ1-5	NA	TRBD1	CSASRGQALSTLGNQPQHF	TGCAGTGCTAGTAGGGGACAGGCCCTCAGCACCCTGGGGAATCAGCCCCAGCATTTT
TRBV2	TRBJ1-6	NA	NA	CASSDSRGGSSYNSPLHF	TGTGCCAGCAGTGATTCTAGGGGCGGAAGCTCCTATAATTCACCCCTCCACTTT
TRBV5-1	TRBJ1-4	NA	NA	CASSLPVGQNEKLFF	TGCGCCAGCAGCTTGCCCGTAGGACAGAATGAAAAACTGTTTTTT
TRBV9	TRBJ1-2	NA	TRBD1	CASSVTDRAYYGYTF	TGTGCCAGCAGCGTAACCGACAGGGCTTACTATGGCTACACCTTC
TRBV19	TRBJ2-7	NA	NA	CASSSRGAEQYF	TGTGCCAGTAGTAGCAGGGGTGCCGAGCAGTACTTC
TRBV12-2	TRBJ2-3	NA	NA	CASRVLAGANPDTQYF	TGTGCAAGTCGGGTTTTAGCGGGGGCGAATCCAGATACGCAGTATTTT
TRBV5-1	TRBJ2-1	NA	TRBD1	CASSRDREGEQFF	TGCGCCAGCAGCCGGGACAGGGAGGGTGAGCAGTTCTTC
TRBV5-1	TRBJ2-1	NA	NA	CASSSTGSSYNEQFF	TGCGCCAGCAGCAGTACAGGGAGCTCCTACAATGAGCAGTTCTTC
TRBV10-3	TRBJ2-1	NA	TRBD2	CAISVLREVQFF	TGTGCCATCAGTGTTCTGCGGGAGGTCCAGTTCTTC
TRBV5-8	TRBJ2-3	NA	TRBD2	CASNPGGTSVPSTDTQYF	TGTGCCAGCAACCCAGGGGGGACTAGCGTCCCTAGCACAGATACGCAGTATTTT
TRBV6-5	TRBJ1-1	NA	NA	CASSRDGRDTEAFF	TGTGCCAGCAGTCGGGACGGGAGGGACACTGAAGCTTTCTTT
TRBV18	TRBJ2-3	NA	TRBD1	CASSPSAGGPISTDTQYF	TGTGCCAGCTCACCTTCGGCAGGGGGACCAATTAGCACAGATACGCAGTATTTT
TRBV24-1	TRBJ1-3	NA	NA	CATSDGQALYF	TGTGCCACCAGTGACGGTCAGGCATTATATTTT
TRBV19	TRBJ1-4	NA	NA	CASSIEGQPNEKLFF	TGTGCCAGTAGTATAGAGGGGCAGCCTAATGAAAAACTGTTTTTT
TRBV19	TRBJ1-4	NA	NA	CASSLQGGEKLFF	TGTGCCAGTAGTTTACAGGGCGGAGAAAAACTGTTTTTT
TRBV9	TRBJ1-3	NA	TRBD1	CASGQGASGNTIYF	TGTGCCAGTGGACAGGGGGCGTCTGGAAACACCATATATTTT
TRBV6-6	TRBJ2-3	NA	NA	CASRKKNRSDTQYF	TGTGCCAGCAGAAAGAAAAACAGGTCAGATACGCAGTATTTT
TRBV27	TRBJ2-1	NA	TRBD1	CASQPRDRSTLGYNEQFF	TGTGCCAGCCAGCCCCGGGACAGGTCGACTCTTGGATACAATGAGCAGTTCTTC
TRBV6-4	TRBJ2-3	once	TRBD2	CASSEGEGDTQYF	TGTGCCAGCAGTGAAGGGGAGGGGGATACGCAGTATTTT
TRBV5-6	TRBJ1-1	NA	NA	CASSLGRVGTEAFF	TGTGCCAGCAGCTTGGGGAGGGTGGGCACTGAAGCTTTCTTT
TRBV7-9	TRBJ2-2	NA	NA	CASSHPARVTGELFF	TGTGCCAGCAGCCATCCCGCCAGGGTCACCGGGGAGCTGTTTTTT
TRBV2	TRBJ1-6	few	TRBD1	CASSRQGDNSPLHF	TGTGCCAGCAGTAGGCAGGGGGATAATTCACCCCTCCACTTT
TRBV6-1	TRBJ1-4	NA	TRBD1	CASSEVWGQGHEKLFF	TGTGCCAGCAGTGAAGTCTGGGGACAGGGCCACGAAAAACTGTTTTTT
TRBV9	TRBJ2-5	NA	NA	CASSVNRGQETQYF	TGTGCCAGCAGCGTAAACCGAGGGCAAGAGACCCAGTACTTC
TRBV28	TRBJ2-5	NA	NA	CASSPRWGNQETQYF	TGTGCCAGCAGCCCTAGGTGGGGCAACCAAGAGACCCAGTACTTC
TRBV5-1	TRBJ2-7	NA	TRBD2	CASSSGGLAREQYF	TGCGCCAGCAGCTCAGGCGGACTAGCGCGCGAGCAGTACTTC
TRBV6-6	TRBJ2-7	NA	TRBD1	CASSSRQGLEQYF	TGTGCCAGCAGTTCAAGACAGGGCCTTGAGCAGTACTTC
TRBV7-8	TRBJ2-1	NA	TRBD2	CASSLLPQQVAGGYNEQFF	TGTGCCAGCAGCTTACTACCGCAACAGGTAGCGGGGGGTTACAATGAGCAGTTCTTC
TRBV28	TRBJ1-5	NA	NA	CASNSVRNQPQHF	TGTGCCAGCAACAGTGTAAGAAATCAGCCCCAGCATTTT